Below, 18 T cell receptor beta chains from the same sample are listed, as sequenced in a study of monozygotic twins with inflammatory bowel disease. With the 5' RACE reads reprocessed, TCRdb shows one record per CDR3 protein and no DNA. Listed are 200,000 to 250,000 distinct CDR3 sequences; approximately 7.7% falls within the top ten. The sample consisted of blood. These receptors originate from a human donor with ulcerative colitis or Crohn's disease, or a healthy co-twin of an affected twin (not recorded which).

The chain joins TRBV2 to TRBJ2-7; the D call of TRBD1 rests on TCRdb alone, since no DNA is present to check it. The CDR3 length is 14 residues. The germline CDR1 and CDR2 sequences are SNHLY and FYNNEI. The CDR3 sequence is CASSATTGAYEQYF. The full variable domain, in which reference TRBV2 and TRBJ2-7 provide the parts outside the CDR3, is EPEVTQTPSHQVTQMGQEVILRCVPISNHLYFYWYRQILGQKVEFLVSFYNNEISEKSEIFDDQFSVERPDGSNFTLKIRSTKLEDSAMYFCASSATTGAYEQYFGPGTRLTVT.

The V and J genes are TRBV7-2 and TRBJ2-1; TCRdb names TRBD2, which stays unverified in the absence of DNA. The CDR3 extends over 17 amino acids. Germline loops: CDR1 SGHTA, CDR2 FQGNSA. The CDR3 here is CASSFLLAGGWGNEQFF. The full variable domain, rest sourced from reference TRBV7-2 and TRBJ2-1, is GAGVSQSPSNKVTEKGKDVELRCDPISGHTALYWYRQSLGQGLEFLIYFQGNSAPDKSGLPSDRFSAERTGGSVSTLTIQRTQQEDSAVYLCASSFLLAGGWGNEQFFGPGTRLTVL.

The rearrangement links TRBV20-1 to TRBJ2-7. Per germline, CDR1 DFQATT and CDR2 SNEGSKA (reference sequence). CDR3 length: 13 amino acids. The CDR3 protein is CSARDLTGKPQYF.

This chain joins TRBV2 and TRBJ1-2. The CDR3 loop spans 13 amino acids. The germline gives CDR1 SNHLY, CDR2 FYNNEI. The CDR3 protein is CASSEGTYRGYTF.

CDR3 residues: CASSPETSVNTGELFF. The chain combines TRBV4-2 with TRBJ2-2; TCRdb's assignment of TRBD2 cannot be checked, as there is no DNA. Germline V gene data show CDR1 as LGHNA and CDR2 as YNFKEQ. The CDR3 has 16 amino acids.

V is TRBV5-4 and J is TRBJ2-1; TCRdb names TRBD1, which stays unverified in the absence of DNA. The CDR3 contains 13 residues. Germline V lookup: CDR1 SGHNT, CDR2 YYREEE (reference sequence). The CDR3: CASKGGGYNEQFF. Full variable domain (missing parts from reference TRBV5-4 and TRBJ2-1): ETGVTQSPTHLIKTRGQQVTLRCSSQSGHNTVSWYQQALGQGPQFIFQYYREEENGRGNFPPRFSGLQFPNYSSELNVNALELDDSALYLCASKGGGYNEQFFGPGTRLTVL.

The CDR3 is CSAKGGASSYEQYF. This sequence joins TRBV20-1 and TRBJ2-7; TCRdb designates TRBD1, a call that cannot be tested without DNA. Germline lookup yields CDR1 DFQATT and CDR2 SNEGSKA (reference sequence). This CDR3 is built from 14 residues.

The genes are TRBV18 and TRBJ2-2. The CDR3 sequence is 13 residues long. CDR1 KGHSH and CDR2 LQKENI come from the germline V gene. CDR3 region: CASSPRSPGELFF.

CDR3 protein: CASSTTDTQYF. The chain has TRBV7-2 and TRBJ2-3. This CDR3 contains 11 residues. Germline CDR1 SGHTA, CDR2 FQGNSA.

The genes are TRBV5-4 and TRBJ1-1; TCRdb indicates TRBD1, and absent DNA this call remains unverified. Germline V gives CDR1 SGHNT, CDR2 YYREEE (reference sequence). CDR3 size: 13 residues. CDR3 protein: CASRPPGNTEAFF.

V and J are TRBV7-2 and TRBJ2-3; TCRdb gives TRBD2 as the D gene, but with no DNA this cannot be confirmed. The CDR3 has 15 amino acids. In germline, CDR1 is SGHTA, CDR2 FQGNSA. The CDR3 here is CASSRDSRSPDTQYF. Full variable domain (missing parts from reference TRBV7-2 and TRBJ2-3): GAGVSQSPSNKVTEKGKDVELRCDPISGHTALYWYRQSLGQGLEFLIYFQGNSAPDKSGLPSDRFSAERTGGSVSTLTIQRTQQEDSAVYLCASSRDSRSPDTQYFGPGTRLTVL.

The chain carries TRBV29-1 and TRBJ1-1; without DNA, the TCRdb call of TRBD1 cannot be checked. CDR3 length equals 14 residues. Per the germline V gene, CDR1 is SQVTM and CDR2 is ANQGSEA. This chain's CDR3 is CSVEGRTANTEAFF.

The chain links TRBV5-1 to TRBJ1-6; TCRdb returns TRBD1, unconfirmable since there is no DNA. CDR3 size: 15 residues. The germline V gene encodes CDR1 SGHRS and CDR2 YFSETQ. CDR3 in amino acids: CASSLEGTENSPLHF.

The rearrangement uses TRBV6-1 and TRBJ1-5; checking the TCRdb D call of TRBD1 is not possible without DNA. The CDR3 is 15 amino acids. Germline CDR1 MNHNS, CDR2 SASEGT. CDR3 loop: CASRRTGGGNQPQHF.

V usage is TRBV6-5 and J usage is TRBJ2-1; TCRdb's D gene call, TRBD1, goes unchecked for lack of DNA. CDR1 is MNHEY and CDR2 is SVGAGI in the germline V gene. The CDR3 loop spans 18 amino acids. CDR3: CASSYPTSGTLSYNEQFF.

V and J are TRBV6-5 and TRBJ2-7. The CDR3 has 11 residues. Germline CDR1 and CDR2: MNHEY and SVGAGI. This chain's CDR3 is CASSWADQQYF.

The CDR3: CASRVLGLAGGPKADTQYF. The V call is TRBV27, the J call TRBJ2-3; TCRdb calls TRBD2, which cannot be checked without DNA. The germline CDR1 and CDR2 sequences are MNHEY and SMNVEV (reference sequence). The CDR3 loop spans 19 amino acids.

CDR3 in amino acids: CASSNHRDDEQYF. The chain has TRBV21-1 and TRBJ2-7; the D gene TCRdb calls, TRBD1, cannot be checked with no DNA. TRBV21-1 is a pseudogene segment. This CDR3 region has 13 residues.